The 12 T cell receptor beta chains reported below all come from one sample, sequenced in a study of cytomegalovirus exposure and HLA in healthy donors. The method was immunoSEQ multiplex PCR; TCRdb's version includes in-frame clones alone and lacks a portion of them. This table holds 200,000 to 250,000 clones, under 95% found once. The specimen sequenced was PBMCs. Receptor source: a woman between 18 and 30 years old in good health and CMV-seronegative.

This chain links TRBV15 with TRBJ1-2; TRBD1 matches 7 bases. V shed 3 bases and J 5 bases; nucleotides not matched to a gene: 18. This CDR3 comprises 18 residues. The V gene's germline CDR1 is LNHNV and CDR2 YYDKDF (reference sequence). CDR3 loop: CATSSRYPGDRLNYGYTF. The CDR3 nucleotides are TGTGCCACCAGCAGTAGGTACCCTGGGGACAGACTTAATTATGGCTACACCTTC.

This clone was counted once. The chain is built from TRBV7-7 and TRBJ2-2; 11 bases are a match to TRBD1. The CDR3 totals 15 residues. Losses at the gene ends were 5 bases for V and 5 bases for J; bases not matched to a gene: 4. Germline V gene sequence: CDR1 SSHAT, CDR2 FNYEAQ (reference sequence). The CDR3 DNA reads as TGTGCCAGCAGCCGGGGGACAGGGGGGACCGGGGAGCTGTTTTTT. Protein: CASSRGTGGTGELFF.

The J gene is TRBJ2-1, the V gene TRBV11-2, with a tentative D call TRBD2 (7 bases). V was trimmed by 7 bases and J by 9 bases, leaving 19 bases between them. The CDR3 length is 14 residues. Looked up from germline, CDR1 is SGHAT and CDR2 is FQNNGV. CDR3 region: CASNRVAGEGEQFF. DNA for the CDR3: TGTGCCAGCAACAGAGTGGCAGGGGAGGGTGAGCAGTTCTTC. The complete variable domain, with remaining parts taken from reference TRBV11-2 and TRBJ2-1, reads EAGVAQSPRYKIIEKRQSVAFWCNPISGHATLYWYQQILGQGPKLLIQFQNNGVVDDSQLPKDRFSAERLKGVDSTLKIQPAKLEDSAVYLCASNRVAGEGEQFFGPGTRLTVL.

V usage is TRBV28 and J usage is TRBJ2-5, with D uncertain. CDR1 and CDR2 from the germline V gene are MDHEN and SYDVKM. Trimming cost V 3 bases and J 4 bases, with 3 bases left between them. The CDR3 consists of 11 residues. This CDR3 is CASSFGETQYF. CDR3 nucleotides: TGTGCCAGCAGTTTCGGAGAGACCCAGTACTTC.

The gene calls are TRBV27 and TRBJ2-1; 9 bases are shared with TRBD1. Germline V gene data show CDR1 as MNHEY and CDR2 as SMNVEV (reference sequence). J gave up 4 bases and V 3 bases, and 4 bases lay outside the gene matches. There are 15 residues in the CDR3. CDR3 residues: CASSFSGTGYNEQFF. In DNA, the CDR3 is TGTGCCAGCAGTTTCTCCGGGACAGGGTACAATGAGCAGTTCTTC.

The chain couples TRBV29-1 to TRBJ1-2; 8 positions match TRBD1. The CDR3 contains 13 residues. Per the germline V gene, CDR1 is SQVTM and CDR2 is ANQGSEA. Losses at the gene ends were 2 bases for V and 1 base for J; bases not matched to a gene: 0. CDR3 loop: CSVETGGNYGYTF. DNA for the CDR3: TGCAGCGTTGAAACAGGGGGTAACTATGGCTACACCTTC.

V is TRBV5-1 and J is TRBJ1-1, with D uncertain. This CDR3 spans 14 amino acids. The V gene lost 3 bases and the J gene lost 3 bases, with 12 bases spanning the gap. The V gene's germline CDR1 is SGHRS and CDR2 YFSETQ. The CDR3 region has the DNA TGCGCCAGCAGCTCGTCTAGGAAGGACACTGAAGCTTTCTTT. It codes for CASSSSRKDTEAFF. Using reference TRBV5-1 and TRBJ1-1 for the parts outside the CDR3, the full variable domain is KAGVTQTPRYLIKTRGQQVTLSCSPISGHRSVSWYQQTPGQGLQFLFEYFSETQRNKGNFPGRFSGRQFSNSRSEMNVSTLELGDSALYLCASSSSRKDTEAFFGQGTRLTVV.

The genes are TRBV5-1 and TRBJ1-1, with 9 bases identical to TRBD1. Germline CDR1 and CDR2: SGHRS and YFSETQ. This CDR3 is 14 amino acids long. V was clipped by 4 bases and J by 7 bases; unmatched bases: 8. CDR3 loop: CASSVGQGMVEAFF. The CDR3 DNA reads as TGCGCCAGCAGCGTAGGACAGGGGATGGTTGAAGCTTTCTTT.

This rearrangement joins TRBV27 to TRBJ2-7, with D tentatively TRBD1 (6 bases). V lost 4 bases, J lost 2 bases, and 9 bases lay in between. Germline assignment: CDR1 MNHEY and CDR2 SMNVEV (reference sequence). There are 13 residues in the CDR3. In DNA, the CDR3 is TGTGCCAGCAGTTCACAGGGAACCTACGAGCAGTACTTC. Translated: CASSSQGTYEQYF.

J is TRBJ1-2 and V is TRBV19; D is uncertain. Germline CDR1 reads LNHDA; CDR2 reads SQIVND (reference sequence). This CDR3 has 14 residues. V lost 4 bases to trimming and J lost 3 bases, with 12 bases between them. CDR3 in amino acids: CASSNRDIDYGYTF. The CDR3 region has the DNA TGTGCCAGTAGTAACCGAGACATTGACTATGGCTACACCTTC.

The J gene is TRBJ2-2, the V gene TRBV29-1; 8 bases line up with TRBD1. This CDR3 is 14 amino acids long. In germline, CDR1 is SQVTM, CDR2 ANQGSEA. V dropped 2 bases and J dropped 4; count of bases not matched to a gene: 3. The CDR3 DNA follows: TGCAGCGTTGAAAGGACAGGGTCCACCGGGGAGCTGTTTTTT. Residues: CSVERTGSTGELFF.

This chain links TRBV5-4 with TRBJ2-7; TRBD2 matches 11 bases. In germline, CDR1 is SGHNT, CDR2 YYREEE (reference sequence). This CDR3 has 15 residues. With 4 bases clipped from V and 3 bases from J, the junction kept 6 bases outside the gene matches. CDR3 residues: CASSQRLAGSYEQYF. The DNA of the CDR3 is TGTGCCAGCAGCCAAAGACTAGCGGGAAGCTACGAGCAGTACTTC.